The source of this TCR beta chain is a study of T cell changes during pregnancy in multiple sclerosis. Germline-derived CDR1 and CDR2 are MGHRA and YSYEKL. This CDR3 region has 15 residues. V was clipped by 0 bases and J by 3 bases; unmatched bases: 3. Method: immunoSEQ multiplex PCR; TCRdb's copy keeps in-frame clones and lacks some. Counted here are approximately 30,000 clones, roughly 90% occurring once; the ten biggest clones make up under 8.5%. The source is a female donor with multiple sclerosis, enrolled in a pregnancy study. V usage is TRBV4-1 and J usage is TRBJ2-7; TRBD1 agrees at 9 bases. The specimen comprised CD8+ T cells from peripheral blood mononuclear cells, sampled in the second trimester of pregnancy. The CDR3 bases are TGCGCCAGCAGCCAAGATCCGGACAGGGGCTACGAGCAGTACTTC. Its translation is CASSQDPDRGYEQYF.